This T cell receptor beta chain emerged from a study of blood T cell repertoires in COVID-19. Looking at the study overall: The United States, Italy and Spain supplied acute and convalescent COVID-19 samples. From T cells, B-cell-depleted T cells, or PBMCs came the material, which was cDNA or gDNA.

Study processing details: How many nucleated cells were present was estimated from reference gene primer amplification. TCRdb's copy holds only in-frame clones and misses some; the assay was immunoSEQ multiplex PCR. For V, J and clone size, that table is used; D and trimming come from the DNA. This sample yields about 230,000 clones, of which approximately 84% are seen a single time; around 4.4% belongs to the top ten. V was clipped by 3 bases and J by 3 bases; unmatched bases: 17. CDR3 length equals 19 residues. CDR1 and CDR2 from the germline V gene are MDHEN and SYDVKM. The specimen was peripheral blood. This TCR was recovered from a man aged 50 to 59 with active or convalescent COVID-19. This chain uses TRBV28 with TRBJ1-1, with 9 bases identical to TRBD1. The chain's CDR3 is CASSFSLSGTGYGDTEAFF. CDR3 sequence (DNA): TGTGCCAGCAGTTTCTCCCTTTCCGGGACAGGGTACGGGGACACTGAAGCTTTCTTT.